This entry lists 17 T cell receptor beta chains sequenced from one sample in a study of T cells in narcolepsy (dated by TCRdb to the late 2010s). Preparation of the library involved the immunoSEQ multiplex PCR assay. TCRdb mirrors the immuneACCESS table, restricted to in-frame sequences. Some clones are absent from its copies; in checked studies, under half trace to an unresolved V gene, and the reason for the others is unknown. The sample data list roughly 35,000 clones, and over 75% of these were observed just once. Of the sample, 1.6% is held by the ten largest clones. Sequencing was performed on CD45RA- memory CD4+ T cells from PBMCs. The sample's cell subset or site label, in plain terms: memory T cells sorted ex vivo from peripheral blood. These receptors all stem from a human donor with narcolepsy.

The chain couples TRBV19 to TRBJ2-7; 7 bases agree with TRBD2. Germline loops: CDR1 LNHDA, CDR2 SQIVND (reference sequence). This CDR3 comprises 13 residues. After removal of 3 bases from V and 4 bases from J, the junction contained 3 bases not matched to a gene. In DNA form, the CDR3 reads TGTGCCAGTAGTATGGGCGGGGGTTACGAGCAGTACTTC. Protein sequence: CASSMGGGYEQYF.

The chain uses TRBV19 and TRBJ2-5, with 7 bases lining up with TRBD1. The CDR3 covers 14 residues. Per germline, CDR1 LNHDA and CDR2 SQIVND (reference sequence). Germline trimming cut 4 bases from V and 5 bases from J; bases unmatched to any gene: 7. CDR3 amino acids: CASSKGAMGETQYF. Written as DNA, the CDR3 is TGTGCCAGTAGTAAGGGGGCGATGGGGGAGACCCAGTACTTC.

The V call is TRBV11-2, the J call TRBJ2-1; a weak D match, TRBD1 (6 bases). Trimming left V 4 bases short and J 4 bases short, with 23 bases between. Looked up from germline, CDR1 is SGHAT and CDR2 is FQNNGV. This CDR3 contains 18 residues. The CDR3, as DNA: TGTGCCAGCAGCTCGATCCGAACAGGGCCGCGAAGGTACAATGAGCAGTTCTTC. It specifies CASSSIRTGPRRYNEQFF.

V usage is TRBV7-2 and J usage is TRBJ1-5, with 7 bases lining up with TRBD1. Germline-derived CDR1 and CDR2 are SGHTA and FQGNSA. The CDR3 runs 13 residues. The V gene end was trimmed by 5 bases and the J gene end by 6 bases; junction bases not matched to a gene: 4. The CDR3 is CASSPDRVQPQHF. CDR3 bases: TGTGCCAGCAGCCCCGACAGGGTTCAGCCCCAGCATTTT.

The chain employs TRBV6-5 and TRBJ2-5; 7 bases fit TRBD2. Germline V gives CDR1 MNHEY, CDR2 SVGAGI. Trimming at V came to 6 bases and at J to 2 bases, leaving 6 bases not matched to a gene. This CDR3 has 14 amino acids. The CDR3 DNA sequence: TGTGCCAGCAGCCGTTTGGGACTACAAGAGACCCAGTACTTC. Amino acids: CASSRLGLQETQYF.

The V call is TRBV2, the J call TRBJ1-2; D might be TRBD1 (6 bases). This CDR3 is built from 13 residues. In germline, CDR1 is SNHLY, CDR2 FYNNEI. Trimming stripped 3 bases from V and 4 bases from J, with 9 bases between. The CDR3 loop reads CASSENRVYGYTF. The CDR3 coding sequence is TGTGCCAGCAGTGAGAACAGGGTCTATGGCTACACCTTC.

The V gene is TRBV5-8, the J gene TRBJ2-7, with D possibly TRBD1 on 6 matching bases. Trimming took 0 bases from V and 3 from J, leaving 13 bases between them. CDR3 size: 15 residues. The germline gives CDR1 SGHTS, CDR2 YDEGEE. CDR3: CASSLVQGSDYEQYF. The CDR3 region has the DNA TGTGCCAGCAGCTTGGTTCAGGGGTCTGACTACGAGCAGTACTTC.

There are a few counts of this clone. The chain employs TRBV19 and TRBJ1-5; tentative D call: TRBD1 (5 bases). The CDR3 totals 17 residues. From germline, CDR1 is LNHDA and CDR2 SQIVND (reference sequence). Trimming left V 5 bases short and J 0 bases short, with 17 bases between. The CDR3 coding sequence is TGTGCCAGTAGTTTTAGGGCGGGGCCTTATAGCAATCAGCCCCAGCATTTT. Residues: CASSFRAGPYSNQPQHF. The full variable domain, completed using reference TRBV19 and TRBJ1-5, is DGGITQSPKYLFRKEGQNVTLSCEQNLNHDAMYWYRQDPGQGLRLIYYSQIVNDFQKGDIAEGYSVSREKKESFPLTVTSAQKNPTAFYLCASSFRAGPYSNQPQHFGDGTRLSIL.

In its sample, this clone is medium-sized (0.01 to 0.1%). The CDR3 region has the DNA TGTGCCGGTTACAGGGAGGGATCGACAGATACGCAGTATTTT. Its translation is CAGYREGSTDTQYF. The chain employs TRBV6-4 and TRBJ2-3; possibly TRBD2 for D (7 bases). CDR3 length: 14 residues. Trimming cost V 11 bases and J 3 bases, with 18 bases left between them. From germline, CDR1 is MRHNA and CDR2 SNTAGT.

This clone occurred a few times. The chain recombines TRBV4-3 with TRBJ1-4, with TRBD1 identical over 7 bases. Germline loops: CDR1 LGHNA, CDR2 YSLEER. V lost 0 bases and J lost 7; bases outside the gene matches: 8. The CDR3 loop spans 16 amino acids. The chain's CDR3 is CASSQDGGTVVEKLFF. DNA of the CDR3: TGCGCCAGCAGCCAAGATGGGGGGACAGTCGTTGAAAAACTGTTTTTT.

This chain uses TRBV18 with TRBJ1-1, with D hard to call. The CDR3 spans 14 residues. V lost 2 bases and J 1 base, leaving 8 bases between the germline ends. Germline assignment: CDR1 KGHSH and CDR2 LQKENI. CDR3 amino acids: CASSPGGGNTEAFF. The CDR3 nucleotides are TGTGCCAGCTCACCAGGAGGAGGGAACACTGAAGCTTTCTTT. Full variable domain (outside the CDR3, taken from reference TRBV18 and TRBJ1-1): NAGVMQNPRHLVRRRGQEARLRCSPMKGHSHVYWYRQLPEEGLKFMVYLQKENIIDESGMPKERFSAEFPKEGPSILRIQQVVRGDSAAYFCASSPGGGNTEAFFGQGTRLTVV.

This clone was seen a few times. CDR3 region: CASLSRDTNTIYF. DNA of the CDR3: TGTGCCAGCTTATCCCGGGACACAAACACCATATATTTT. The chain employs TRBV28 and TRBJ1-3; a weak D match, TRBD1 (6 bases). The length of the CDR3 is 13 residues. V lost 8 bases to trimming and J lost 6 bases, with 14 bases between them. Germline CDR1 is MDHEN and CDR2 is SYDVKM.

The chain combines TRBV28 with TRBJ1-5, with TRBD1 identical over 10 bases. The CDR3 runs to 13 residues. Looked up from germline, CDR1 is MDHEN and CDR2 is SYDVKM. Trimming took 8 bases from V and 4 from J; bases not matched to a gene: 2. The CDR3 nucleotides are TGTGCCAGCCAGGACAGGGGGAATCAGCCCCAGCATTTT. Translating it yields CASQDRGNQPQHF.

This clone has a single count. The rearrangement links TRBV18 to TRBJ2-7; 9 bases align to TRBD1. The V segment lost 0 bases and the J segment 4 bases; nucleotides outside the gene matches: 7. The CDR3 spans 16 residues. Germline V lookup: CDR1 KGHSH, CDR2 LQKENI. CDR3 amino acids: CASSPPVGTGSYEQYF. CDR3 nucleotide sequence: TGTGCCAGCTCACCACCTGTGGGGACAGGGTCTTACGAGCAGTACTTC.

The rearrangement joins TRBV14 to TRBJ1-3; D gene uncertain. The CDR3 extends over 15 amino acids. V lost 0 bases and J lost 4, with 10 bases in between. Germline CDR1 reads SGHDN; CDR2 reads FVKESK. The CDR3 DNA sequence: TGTGCCAGCAGCCAAGATTTGCCAGGCGGAAACACCATATATTTT. This sequence encodes CASSQDLPGGNTIYF.

The V gene is TRBV7-2, the J gene TRBJ2-1; the match to TRBD2 covers 8 bases. J was trimmed by 6 bases and V by 4 bases; bases with no gene match: 14. CDR1 is SGHTA and CDR2 is FQGNSA in the germline V gene. This CDR3 has 17 amino acids. The chain's CDR3 is CASSSFPGLGVRNEQFF. The CDR3 DNA reads TGTGCCAGCAGCTCCTTCCCGGGACTAGGGGTTCGCAATGAGCAGTTCTTC. The full variable domain, its missing parts supplied by reference TRBV7-2 and TRBJ2-1, is GAGVSQSPSNKVTEKGKDVELRCDPISGHTALYWYRQSLGQGLEFLIYFQGNSAPDKSGLPSDRFSAERTGGSVSTLTIQRTQQEDSAVYLCASSSFPGLGVRNEQFFGPGTRLTVL.

The gene calls are TRBV25-1 and TRBJ1-2, with TRBD1 as a possible D gene (5 bases). Germline CDR1 and CDR2: MGHDK and SYGVNS. The V end lost 6 bases, the J end lost 3 bases, and 14 bases lay between the germline ends. The CDR3 sequence is 14 residues long. The DNA for the CDR3 is TGTGCCAGCAGAAAAGCAGGGTTTGACTATGGCTACACCTTC. This codes for CASRKAGFDYGYTF.